These 32 T cell receptor beta chains originate from one sample sequenced in a study of blood T cell repertoires in COVID-19. Data came from immunoSEQ multiplex PCR; TCRdb stores just in-frame clones and leaves some out. The table shows fewer than 200,000 clones, with 81% occurring only once. Sequencing input: peripheral blood. These receptor sequences come from a woman of 80 years or more with COVID-19, enrolled during active disease.

The rearrangement joins TRBV9 to TRBJ2-3, with TRBD1 matching 10 bases. V gave up 0 bases and J gave up 5 bases; unmatched junction bases: 6. The CDR3 runs to 16 residues. Germline CDR1 is SGDLS and CDR2 is YYNGEE. Here the CDR3 DNA reads TGTGCCAGCAGCGTAGCGACAGGGGGCAGTTTAGATACGCAGTATTTT. Amino acid sequence: CASSVATGGSLDTQYF.

The J gene is TRBJ2-5, the V gene TRBV18, with 10 nucleotides matching TRBD1. V was clipped by 4 bases and J by 0 bases; unmatched bases: 8. From germline, CDR1 is KGHSH and CDR2 LQKENI. This CDR3 region has 17 residues. The CDR3 sequence: CASSRWDRGLYQETQYF. The CDR3 nucleotides are TGTGCCAGCTCACGATGGGACAGGGGCCTGTACCAAGAGACCCAGTACTTC.

The chain is built from TRBV9 and TRBJ2-1, with a weak D call TRBD1 (6 bases). CDR1 and CDR2 (germline): SGDLS, YYNGEE. The CDR3 contains 16 residues. Trimming shortened V by 0 bases and J by 0 bases, and 10 bases separated the two germline ends. The CDR3 DNA follows: TGTGCCAGCAGCGTAGCCGGGACAAGCTCCTACAATGAGCAGTTCTTC. It yields the protein CASSVAGTSSYNEQFF.

DNA for the CDR3: TGTGCCAGCAGCCCGAGACTAGCGATCGGGGAGCTGTTTTTT. As protein: CASSPRLAIGELFF. The chain couples TRBV3-1 (or the pseudogene TRBV3-2) to TRBJ2-2, with 8 bases lining up with TRBD2. Germline CDR1 reads LGHDT; CDR2 reads YNNKEL (reference sequence). This CDR3 has 14 residues. V shed 4 bases and J 7 bases; nucleotides not matched to a gene: 5.

V and J are TRBV2 and TRBJ1-1; D call uncertain. V lost 3 bases and J lost 2, with 16 bases in between. This CDR3 contains 16 residues. Germline lookup yields CDR1 SNHLY and CDR2 FYNNEI. This CDR3 reads CASSDAVRVTNTEAFF. The DNA of the CDR3 is TGTGCCAGCAGTGACGCTGTGAGGGTGACAAACACTGAAGCTTTCTTT.

This chain joins TRBV7-8 and TRBJ2-3; 11 bases align to TRBD1. V lost 5 bases to trimming and J lost 10 bases; unmatched junction nucleotides: 2. Looked up from germline, CDR1 is SGHVS and CDR2 is FQNEAQ. The CDR3 covers 12 residues. The CDR3 is CASSRDRGSQYF. The CDR3 region has the DNA TGTGCCAGCAGCCGGGACAGGGGGTCGCAGTATTTT. Looking up the rest from reference TRBV7-8 and TRBJ2-3 gives the full variable domain: GAGVSQSPRYKVAKRGQDVALRCDPISGHVSLFWYQQALGQGPEFLTYFQNEAQLDKSGLPSDRFFAERPEGSVSTLKIQRTQQEDSAVYLCASSRDRGSQYFGPGTRLTVL.

The rearrangement uses TRBV5-6 and TRBJ2-2; TRBD2 agrees at 7 bases. Germline V gene sequence: CDR1 SGHDT, CDR2 YYEEEE. CDR3 length equals 16 residues. V gave up 1 base and J gave up 6 bases; unmatched junction bases: 9. The CDR3 DNA reads as TGTGCCAGCAGCTTGTCTAGACTAGCAGGGTCCGGGGAGCTGTTTTTT. Translation: CASSLSRLAGSGELFF.

The chain uses TRBV24-1 and TRBJ1-2; TRBD1 is a possible D gene (6 bases). The V gene lost 3 bases and the J gene lost 10 bases, with 17 bases spanning the gap. CDR3 size: 14 residues. CDR1 and CDR2 from the germline V gene are KGHDR and SFDVKD. The DNA of the CDR3 is TGTGCCACCAGTGATCCGTCGGGGGGCGCGGTCTACACCTTC. Its translation is CATSDPSGGAVYTF.

The chain links TRBV19 to TRBJ1-1; weak D call: TRBD1 (5 bases). V lost 5 bases to trimming and J lost 0 bases, with 19 bases between them. Germline CDR1 LNHDA, CDR2 SQIVND (reference sequence). CDR3 length: 17 amino acids. The CDR3 region is CASSQTAYQTLNTEAFF. Written as DNA, the CDR3 is TGTGCCAGTAGTCAGACAGCTTACCAGACTTTGAACACTGAAGCTTTCTTT.

This chain's CDR3 is CASRRGLRTDTQYF. The CDR3 DNA reads as TGTGCCAGTAGGAGGGGGCTCCGGACAGATACGCAGTATTTT. The genes are TRBV19 and TRBJ2-3; TRBD1 matches at 7 bases. With V trimmed by 6 bases and J by 3 bases, 6 bases remained unmatched. Germline V gene sequence: CDR1 LNHDA, CDR2 SQIVND (reference sequence). The length of the CDR3 is 14 residues. Combining the CDR3 with reference TRBV19 and TRBJ2-3 gives the whole variable domain DGGITQSPKYLFRKEGQNVTLSCEQNLNHDAMYWYRQDPGQGLRLIYYSQIVNDFQKGDIAEGYSVSREKKESFPLTVTSAQKNPTAFYLCASRRGLRTDTQYFGPGTRLTVL.

The V call is TRBV5-6, the J call TRBJ2-3; possibly TRBD1 for D (6 bases). The germline gives CDR1 SGHDT, CDR2 YYEEEE. CDR3 size: 15 residues. V shed 2 bases and J shed 1 base, with 11 bases lying between them. CDR3 protein: CASSLGAGGTDTQYF. The CDR3 DNA reads TGTGCCAGCAGCTTAGGGGCAGGGGGCACAGATACGCAGTATTTT.

The chain joins TRBV28 to TRBJ2-1; TRBD1 matches at 7 bases. The CDR3 has 12 amino acids. V lost 5 bases to trimming and J lost 10 bases; unmatched junction nucleotides: 5. Per the germline V gene, CDR1 is MDHEN and CDR2 is SYDVKM. CDR3 in amino acids: CASSDRVREQFF. As DNA, the CDR3 is TGTGCCAGCAGTGACAGGGTGCGGGAGCAGTTCTTC.

This clone is a singleton in its sample. This chain connects TRBV5-5 to TRBJ2-7; 10 nucleotides line up with TRBD2. The CDR3 length is 16 residues. The V gene end was trimmed by 0 bases and the J gene end by 4 bases; junction bases not matched to a gene: 7. Germline CDR1 and CDR2: SGHKS and YYEKEE (reference sequence). CDR3 sequence: CASSLGPGLAQYEQYF. The DNA of the CDR3 is TGTGCCAGCAGCTTGGGGCCGGGACTAGCGCAATACGAGCAGTACTTC.

This chain links TRBV29-1 with TRBJ1-3, with a possible D match to TRBD1 (5 bases). The CDR3 runs to 13 residues. Germline V gene sequence: CDR1 SQVTM, CDR2 ANQGSEA. The V end lost 6 bases, the J end lost 2 bases, and 11 bases lay between the germline ends. The CDR3 reads CSVVSGAGNTIYF. The CDR3 coding sequence is TGCAGCGTCGTCTCGGGGGCTGGAAACACCATATATTTT. Based on the CDR3 plus reference TRBV29-1 and TRBJ1-3, the full variable domain is SAVISQKPSRDICQRGTSLTIQCQVDSQVTMMFWYRQQPGQSLTLIATANQGSEATYESGFVIDKFPISRPNLTFSTLTVSNMSPEDSSIYLCSVVSGAGNTIYFGEGSWLTVV.

The gene calls are TRBV27 and TRBJ2-3; 10 bases map to TRBD2. Unmatched junction bases numbered 5, after V lost 4 bases and J lost 1 base. This CDR3 has 16 residues. Per the germline V gene, CDR1 is MNHEY and CDR2 is SMNVEV (reference sequence). CDR3 region: CASSSPSGSGTDTQYF. The CDR3 DNA reads as TGTGCCAGCAGTTCCCCTAGCGGGAGTGGCACAGATACGCAGTATTTT.

V and J are TRBV18 and TRBJ2-3; D gene uncertain. The length of the CDR3 is 15 residues. CDR1 and CDR2 (germline): KGHSH, LQKENI. Trimming pared 6 bases from V and 0 bases from J, leaving 13 bases between. The CDR3 is CASSPSSASTDTQYF. CDR3 in DNA: TGTGCCAGCTCCCCGTCTAGTGCTAGCACAGATACGCAGTATTTT.

The chain has TRBV10-3 and TRBJ2-1; possible D gene TRBD1, 6 bases. Trimming shortened V by 3 bases and J by 2 bases, and 11 bases separated the two germline ends. This CDR3 region has 15 residues. Germline lookup yields CDR1 ENHRY and CDR2 SYGVKD. The CDR3 region has the DNA TGTGCCATCAGTGATGCCAGGGGCCCCTACAATGAGCAGTTCTTC. Translation: CAISDARGPYNEQFF.

V is TRBV28 and J is TRBJ2-7; D possibly corresponds to TRBD1 (5 bases). V was cut by 3 bases and J by 9 bases, with 15 bases left in between. Germline-derived CDR1 and CDR2 are MDHEN and SYDVKM. The CDR3 consists of 13 residues. CDR3 residues: CASSFRGPSRQYF. In DNA, the CDR3 is TGTGCCAGCAGTTTTAGGGGCCCGTCGAGGCAGTACTTC.

The rearrangement uses TRBV2 and TRBJ2-5; TRBD2 matches 7 bases. Germline trimming cut 8 bases from V and 3 bases from J; bases unmatched to any gene: 12. This CDR3 has 15 amino acids. Germline V CDR1 and CDR2: SNHLY, FYNNEI. CDR3 amino acids: CASGWEGHPEETQYF. Written as DNA, the CDR3 is TGTGCCAGCGGGTGGGAGGGGCACCCTGAAGAGACCCAGTACTTC.

This clone appeared a few times. The CDR3 spells CASSQRQDLNTEAFF. The CDR3 region has the DNA TGTGCCAGCAGCCAAAGACAGGACCTGAACACTGAAGCTTTCTTT. This rearrangement joins TRBV3-1 (or the pseudogene TRBV3-2) to TRBJ1-1; a possible D gene is TRBD1 (6 bases). V was pared by 2 bases and J by 0 bases, with 10 bases between. The CDR3 contains 15 residues. Per the germline V gene, CDR1 is LGHDT and CDR2 is YNNKEL (reference sequence).

The gene calls are TRBV2 and TRBJ1-1; a weak D match, TRBD1 (6 bases). V was cut by 0 bases and J by 7 bases, with 12 bases left in between. This CDR3 has 14 amino acids. Germline V gene sequence: CDR1 SNHLY, CDR2 FYNNEI. CDR3 coding DNA: TGTGCCAGCAGTGAAGCGCACAGGGACCGTGAAGCTTTCTTT. Its translation: CASSEAHRDREAFF. Supplemented by reference TRBV2 and TRBJ1-1, the full variable domain reads EPEVTQTPSHQVTQMGQEVILRCVPISNHLYFYWYRQILGQKVEFLVSFYNNEISEKSEIFDDQFSVERPDGSNFTLKIRSTKLEDSAMYFCASSEAHRDREAFFGQGTRLTVV.

The J gene is TRBJ2-2, the V gene TRBV5-5; 7 nucleotides agree with TRBD2. CDR1 is SGHKS and CDR2 is YYEKEE in the germline V gene (reference sequence). The CDR3 is made up of 16 amino acids. Trimming cost V 4 bases and J 4 bases; bases outside gene matches: 10. CDR3 region: CASSLGLVQSTGELFF. The CDR3 region has the DNA TGTGCCAGCAGCCTTGGACTAGTGCAATCCACCGGGGAGCTGTTTTTT.

The chain employs TRBV4-1 and TRBJ1-5; 10 bases agree with TRBD1. V shed 0 bases and J 9 bases; nucleotides not matched to a gene: 8. Germline CDR1 reads MGHRA; CDR2 reads YSYEKL. The CDR3 sequence is 16 residues long. CDR3 coding DNA: TGCGCCAGCAGCCAAGAGGGGACAGGGGCCCAGGTGCCCCAGCATTTT. This gives the protein CASSQEGTGAQVPQHF.

V is TRBV21-1 and J is TRBJ1-3; the table's D call, TRBD1, has no DNA check behind it. TRBV21-1 is tagged as a pseudogene. This CDR3 spans 16 amino acids. Here the CDR3 reads CASSKRNQGSGNTIYF. The CDR3 DNA reads as TGTGCCAGCAGCAAACGTAACCAGGGATCCGGAAACACCATATATTTT.

The chain is built from TRBV24-1 and TRBJ2-3, with D perhaps matching TRBD1 (5 bases). Germline-derived CDR1 and CDR2 are KGHDR and SFDVKD. The CDR3 is 12 amino acids. Deletions cut 5 bases from V and 14 bases from J, with 16 bases between. This CDR3 reads CATSGTSWGWYF. CDR3 nucleotides: TGTGCCACCAGTGGGACATCTTGGGGTTGGTATTTT.

This clone has more than one count but fewer than ten. CDR3 sequence: CASSQDPRLVNEQFF. The CDR3 DNA sequence: TGTGCCAGCAGCCAAGATCCCAGGTTGGTAAATGAGCAGTTCTTC. The chain carries TRBV3-1 (or the pseudogene TRBV3-2) and TRBJ2-1; D is undetermined. V gave up 0 bases and J gave up 7 bases, with 13 bases separating them. The CDR3 consists of 15 residues. The germline gives CDR1 LGHDT, CDR2 YNNKEL (reference sequence).

The rearrangement uses TRBV5-1 and TRBJ1-5; 7 bases line up with TRBD1. Germline trimming cut 7 bases from V and 1 base from J; bases unmatched to any gene: 2. Germline V CDR1 and CDR2: SGHRS, YFSETQ. CDR3 length: 13 amino acids. This CDR3 reads CASFRGSNQPQHF. The CDR3 nucleotides read TGCGCCAGCTTCAGGGGGAGCAATCAGCCCCAGCATTTT. The complete variable domain, with remaining parts taken from reference TRBV5-1 and TRBJ1-5, reads KAGVTQTPRYLIKTRGQQVTLSCSPISGHRSVSWYQQTPGQGLQFLFEYFSETQRNKGNFPGRFSGRQFSNSRSEMNVSTLELGDSALYLCASFRGSNQPQHFGDGTRLSIL.

The rearrangement links TRBV2 to TRBJ2-7; 8 bases match TRBD2. V lost 3 bases, J lost 1 base, and 14 bases stayed unmatched. There are 18 residues in the CDR3. Germline V lookup: CDR1 SNHLY, CDR2 FYNNEI. The CDR3 here is CASSDFLSSGFISYEQYF. CDR3 nucleotides: TGTGCCAGCAGTGATTTCTTGTCTAGCGGGTTTATTTCCTACGAGCAGTACTTC.

The CDR3 loop is CASSTGLHSYEQYF. CDR3 in DNA: TGTGCCAGCAGCACGGGACTCCACTCCTACGAGCAGTACTTC. The chain carries TRBV7-2 and TRBJ2-7; D may be TRBD2 (6 bases). CDR1 is SGHTA, CDR2 FQGNSA, per germline. Trimming removed 5 bases from V and 0 bases from J, with 11 bases in between. CDR3 length: 14 amino acids. Based on the CDR3 plus reference TRBV7-2 and TRBJ2-7, the full variable domain is GAGVSQSPSNKVTEKGKDVELRCDPISGHTALYWYRQSLGQGLEFLIYFQGNSAPDKSGLPSDRFSAERTGGSVSTLTIQRTQQEDSAVYLCASSTGLHSYEQYFGPGTRLTVT.

The chain joins TRBV6-4 to TRBJ1-3; perhaps TRBD1 as D (6 bases). This CDR3 has 17 residues. V was pared by 0 bases and J by 0 bases, with 12 bases between. Per the germline V gene, CDR1 is MRHNA and CDR2 is SNTAGT. CDR3 in DNA: TGTGCCAGCAGTGACTCGAGGGGGAAAAGCTCTGGAAACACCATATATTTT. Its translation is CASSDSRGKSSGNTIYF.

This chain uses TRBV2 with TRBJ1-2; 10 nucleotides match TRBD1. CDR1 and CDR2 from the germline V gene are SNHLY and FYNNEI. This CDR3 has 15 amino acids. The ends lost 7 bases at V and 4 bases at J; junction bases unmatched: 9. The CDR3 region has the DNA TGTGCCAGCACAAAAGGACAGGGGGGTACCTATGGCTACACCTTC. Amino acid sequence: CASTKGQGGTYGYTF. Looking up the rest from reference TRBV2 and TRBJ1-2 gives the full variable domain: EPEVTQTPSHQVTQMGQEVILRCVPISNHLYFYWYRQILGQKVEFLVSFYNNEISEKSEIFDDQFSVERPDGSNFTLKIRSTKLEDSAMYFCASTKGQGGTYGYTFGSGTRLTVV.

This clone came up a few times. The genes are TRBV27 and TRBJ1-1; TRBD1 is a possible D gene (6 bases). The CDR3 runs 15 residues. The V gene's germline CDR1 is MNHEY and CDR2 SMNVEV (reference sequence). Trimming cost V 5 bases and J 0 bases, with 13 bases left between them. CDR3 coding DNA: TGTGCCAGCAGTGGACAGAGTCTCATGAACACTGAAGCTTTCTTT. Translation: CASSGQSLMNTEAFF.